This TCR beta chain was captured by sequencing in a study of radiation and T cells in renal cell carcinoma. Trimming removed 8 bases from V and 2 bases from J; junction bases left unmatched: 10. The CDR3 contains 16 residues. Germline V lookup: CDR1 SNHLY, CDR2 FYNNEI. Method: immunoSEQ multiplex PCR; TCRdb's copy keeps in-frame clones and lacks some. The sample carries more than 120,000 clones, about 86% recorded once. Study-wide points: From baseline, blood top tumor clonotypes peaked at 2 weeks post-radiation.

Described time point: blood 4 weeks post-SBRT, at nephrectomy. Described treatment: 15 Gy SBRT to primary tumor, nephrectomy 4 weeks later. Nephrectomy followed 15 Gy stereotactic body radiation by 4 weeks. Blood was sampled at baseline, 2 weeks and 4 weeks after SBRT. Comment on this clone: Antigen specificity is unknown.

The specimen was blood, collected from a patient whose treatment included radiotherapy and nephrectomy. This TCR came from a woman aged 45-60 years with renal cell carcinoma. The chain joins TRBV2 to TRBJ2-1, with TRBD2 matching 9 bases. CDR3 in amino acids: CASGGISSGAYNEQFF. Here the CDR3 DNA reads TGTGCCAGCGGGGGTATTTCTAGCGGGGCCTACAATGAGCAGTTCTTC.